This TCR beta chain was captured in a study of identifying expanded T cells in peripheral blood. Study-wide findings and caveats: Differentially abundant clones: roughly 1.3 between replicates, 16.4 at around 14 days, less than 20 at four.

Germline-derived CDR1 and CDR2 are SGHKS and YYEKEE (reference sequence). V was trimmed by 4 bases and J by 0 bases, leaving 16 bases between them. This CDR3 comprises 17 residues. TCRdb keeps only in-frame clones here, not all; method: immunoSEQ multiplex PCR. This table has tens of thousands of clones, about nine tenths appearing once. About this clone: The antigen is unknown.

The sequencing input was blood. This receptor was taken from a person aged 18 to 69 in good health. This rearrangement joins TRBV5-5 to TRBJ1-4; D remains unclear. CDR3 sequence reads: CASSVQISFATNEKLFF. CDR3 nucleotides: TGTGCCAGCAGCGTACAGATTTCTTTTGCAACTAATGAAAAACTGTTTTTT.